These 23 T cell receptor gamma chains share one sample of origin, sequenced in a study of gamma delta lymphoproliferative disorders and STAT genes. Sequencing used genomic DNA taken from PBMCs of patients and controls. TCRdb re-called the multiplex PCR reads via CATT. The profile covers 1,500 to 2,000 gamma-chain clones, with more than 9% appearing a single time and about 25% taken by the ten largest. The specimen sequenced was blood. The source is a human donor in good health.

This clone is medium-sized (0.01 to 0.1%). The chain couples TRGV8 to TRGJ1 or TRGJ2. TCRdb is silent on the J gene; assignment here came from matching the DNA to germline. The ends lost 6 bases at V and 0 bases at J; junction bases unmatched: 2. The germline V gene has CDR1 VENAVY and CDR2 YDSYNSRV. CDR3 length equals 12 residues. Here the CDR3 DNA reads TGTGCCACCTGGATGAATTATTATAAGAAACTCTTT. This codes for CATWMNYYKKLF.

This clone is medium-sized within its sample. The chain uses TRGV2 and TRGJ1 or TRGJ2. TCRdb carries no J gene annotation; the J gene was assigned here by matching the DNA with germline. Germline CDR1 and CDR2: EGSNGY and YDSYNSKV. The CDR3 consists of 14 residues. The V and J ends lost 0 bases and 6 bases, in that order; junction bases with no gene match: 8. CDR3 residues: CATWDGLVGYKKLF. DNA of the CDR3: TGTGCCACCTGGGACGGGCTAGTGGGTTATAAGAAACTCTTT.

By sample fraction, this clone is medium-sized. This chain links TRGV4 with TRGJ1 or TRGJ2. The J gene, left out of TCRdb, was set here by checking the DNA against germline. This CDR3 region has 12 residues. With V trimmed by 0 bases and J by 9 bases, 5 bases remained unmatched. Germline V gene sequence: CDR1 EGSTGY, CDR2 YDSYTSSV. This chain's CDR3 is CATWDGPGKKLF. DNA for the CDR3: TGTGCCACCTGGGATGGGCCGGGTAAGAAACTCTTT.

To note about this clone: This DNA's translation and the protein TCRdb lists, from a much larger clone, do not match at residue 5, likely due to a read error; the protein shown is translated from the DNA. V usage is TRGV2 and J usage is TRGJP1. The J gene comes from matching the DNA to germline here; TCRdb lacks it. This CDR3 has 15 amino acids. V shed 5 bases, J shed 2 bases, and the junction held 8 bases outside the gene matches. Germline loops: CDR1 EGSNGY, CDR2 YDSYNSKV. This CDR3 is CATWGGSTTGWFKIF. The CDR3 nucleotides read TGTGCCACCTGGGGTGGTTCAACCACTGGTTGGTTCAAGATATTT.

This clone is medium-sized. The CDR3 region is CATWDGIYYKKLF. Written as DNA, the CDR3 is TGTGCCACCTGGGATGGGATTTATTATAAGAAACTCTTT. This chain uses TRGV4 with TRGJ1 or TRGJ2. The J gene comes from matching the DNA to germline here; TCRdb lacks it. With 0 bases clipped from V and 3 bases from J, the junction kept 2 bases outside the gene matches. Germline V lookup: CDR1 EGSTGY, CDR2 YDSYTSSV. The CDR3 consists of 13 residues.

This clone is classed as medium-sized. The rearrangement links TRGV10 to TRGJ1 or TRGJ2. No J segment appears in TCRdb, so it was assigned here by matching the sequence to germline. TRGV10 is placed among ORFs of uncertain function. V was clipped by 10 bases and J by 12 bases; unmatched bases: 13. The CDR3 covers 11 residues. Here the CDR3 DNA reads TGTGCTGCGTTATCGGGTGCTACGAAACTCTTT. Translating gives CAALSGATKLF.

This clone came up a few times. TCRdb lists the protein of a much larger clone for this DNA, which differs at residue 4, so this is likely a read error; the protein given here is translated from the DNA itself. V usage is TRGV4 and J usage is TRGJ1 or TRGJ2. The J gene is absent in TCRdb and was assigned here via DNA matching to germline. The CDR3 spans 13 residues. Germline loops: CDR1 EGSTGY, CDR2 YDSYTSSV. Trimming took 9 bases from V and 2 from J; bases not matched to a gene: 10. DNA for the CDR3: TGTGCCACCCGGTTTCCTGATTATTATAAGAAACTCTTT. Translating it yields CATRFPDYYKKLF.

The chain joins TRGV5 to TRGJ1 or TRGJ2. No J gene was available from TCRdb, and it was assigned here by a germline match of the DNA. The J segment lost 5 bases and the V segment lost 6 bases, leaving 4 bases of the junction unmatched. The CDR3 consists of 11 residues. In germline, CDR1 is VINAFY, CDR2 YDVSNSKD. The CDR3 DNA reads as TGTGCCACCTGGAGAAATTATAAGAAACTCTTT. Protein product: CATWRNYKKLF.

This clone is medium-sized within its sample. J is TRGJ1 or TRGJ2 and V is TRGV4. The J gene comes from matching the DNA to germline here; TCRdb lacks it. The germline CDR1 and CDR2 sequences are EGSTGY and YDSYTSSV. There are 15 residues in the CDR3. The ends lost 2 bases at V and 5 bases at J; junction bases unmatched: 12. This CDR3 is CATWDEHGYNYKKLF. CDR3 in DNA: TGTGCCACCTGGGATGAGCACGGGTACAATTATAAGAAACTCTTT.

The sample holds a few counts of this clone. The amino acid sequence in TCRdb belongs to a much larger clone and departs from this DNA's translation at residue 5, likely a sequencing read error; the sequence shown is translated from the DNA. J is TRGJ1 or TRGJ2 and V is TRGV4. TCRdb gives no J gene; it was assigned here by matching the DNA to germline. Looked up from germline, CDR1 is EGSTGY and CDR2 is YDSYTSSV. The length of the CDR3 is 14 residues. The V gene end was trimmed by 5 bases and the J gene end by 3 bases; junction bases not matched to a gene: 10. The CDR3 bases are TGTGCCACCTGGGGCGGGGGGATTTATTATAAGAAACTCTTT. Amino acid sequence: CATWGGGIYYKKLF.

This clone is medium-sized by share. V is TRGV4 and J is TRGJ1 or TRGJ2. The J gene was missing in TCRdb and was found by matching the end of the DNA to germline. Germline loops: CDR1 EGSTGY, CDR2 YDSYTSSV. There are 14 residues in the CDR3. With V trimmed by 0 bases and J by 4 bases, 6 bases remained unmatched. In DNA form, the CDR3 reads TGTGCCACCTGGGATGGGTGTATGTATTATAAGAAACTCTTT. Its protein is CATWDGCMYYKKLF.

Worth noting for this clone: A single base is all that separates this from a far larger clone, so a read error is likely. In the same sample, other DNA sequences code for this CDR3. TRGV3 is the V gene, and the J gene was not called. The CDR3 sequence is 13 residues long. The germline CDR1 and CDR2 sequences are VTNTFY and YDVSTARD (reference sequence). CDR3 loop: CATWGPIYYKKLF. For the CDR3, the DNA is TGTGCCACCTGGGGGCCAATTTATTATAAAAAACTCTTT.

In its sample, this clone is medium-sized. The chain is built from TRGV4 and TRGJ1 or TRGJ2. The J gene, left out of TCRdb, was set here by checking the DNA against germline. Germline assignment: CDR1 EGSTGY and CDR2 YDSYTSSV. CDR3 size: 13 residues. V gave up 4 bases and J gave up 1 base; unmatched junction bases: 4. Written as DNA, the CDR3 is TGTGCCACCTGGGACCTTAATTATTATAAGAAACTCTTT. Amino acid sequence: CATWDLNYYKKLF.

This clone has just a few counts. This CDR3 is CATWVSSDWIKTF. The CDR3 region has the DNA TGTGCCACCTGGGTAAGTAGTGATTGGATCAAGACGTTT. J is TRGJP2 and V is TRGV8. TCRdb offers no J gene call, so here the DNA was matched to germline to obtain one. This CDR3 is built from 13 residues. Germline CDR1 is VENAVY and CDR2 is YDSYNSRV. J gave up 2 bases and V 5 bases, and 2 bases lay outside the gene matches.

By its share, this clone is medium-sized (0.01 to 0.1%). The CDR3 sequence: CALWESPNYYKKLF. The CDR3 nucleotides are TGTGCCTTGTGGGAGTCCCCGAATTATTATAAGAAACTCTTT. The chain combines TRGV9 with TRGJ1 or TRGJ2. TCRdb does not report a J gene; here it was assigned by matching the DNA to germline references. The CDR3 has 14 amino acids. Per germline, CDR1 GITISATS and CDR2 ISYDGTV (reference sequence). Losses at the gene ends were 3 bases for V and 0 bases for J; bases not matched to a gene: 5.

This clone was observed a few times. TCRdb assigns this DNA the protein of a much larger clone, which departs from its translation at residue 10; this likely reflects a read error, and the protein shown comes from translating the DNA. The V gene is TRGV4; the J gene was not called. The germline gives CDR1 EGSTGY, CDR2 YDSYTSSV. The CDR3 is 12 residues long. The CDR3 DNA follows: TGTGCCACCTGGGATTCTTATTATAAGAATCTCTTT. Amino acid sequence: CATWDSYYKNLF.

This clone has more than one count but fewer than ten. The chain recombines TRGV2 with TRGJP1. TCRdb records no J gene; here it was assigned by comparing the DNA to germline. The CDR3 runs 14 residues. V lost 4 bases, J lost 0 bases, and 2 bases stayed unmatched. CDR1 and CDR2 from the germline V gene are EGSNGY and YDSYNSKV. The CDR3 region has the DNA TGTGCCACCTGGGAATATACCACTGGTTGGTTCAAGATATTT. This codes for CATWEYTTGWFKIF.

Judged by abundance, this clone is medium-sized. The J gene is TRGJ1 or TRGJ2, the V gene TRGV4. The J gene is absent in TCRdb and was assigned here via DNA matching to germline. Germline trimming cut 3 bases from V and 4 bases from J; bases unmatched to any gene: 3. The CDR3 consists of 12 residues. From germline, CDR1 is EGSTGY and CDR2 YDSYTSSV. The CDR3 spells CATWDMYYKKLF. The DNA for the CDR3 is TGTGCCACCTGGGATATGTATTATAAGAAACTCTTT.

In this sample, this clone is medium-sized (0.01 to 0.1%). The chain recombines TRGV3 with TRGJ1 or TRGJ2. TCRdb gives no J gene; it was assigned here by matching the DNA to germline. This CDR3 is 15 amino acids long. Germline CDR1 VTNTFY, CDR2 YDVSTARD (reference sequence). The junction had 8 bases not matched to a gene; V was cut back by 1 base and J by 2 bases. CDR3 amino acids: CATWDRAGYYYKKLF. The CDR3 bases are TGTGCCACCTGGGACAGAGCAGGGTATTATTATAAGAAACTCTTT.

This clone is medium-sized within its sample. The chain links TRGV9 to TRGJP. As TCRdb names no J gene, one was assigned here on the basis of a DNA match to germline. The germline V gene encodes CDR1 GITISATS and CDR2 ISYDGTV (reference sequence). The trim removed 2 bases at V and 5 bases at J, leaving 3 bases unmatched. The CDR3 spans 16 residues. CDR3 protein: CALWEAEELGKKIKVF. Written as DNA, the CDR3 is TGTGCCTTGTGGGAGGCGGAAGAGTTGGGCAAAAAAATCAAGGTATTT.

Regarding this clone: The TCRdb protein comes from a much larger clone and disagrees with this DNA's translation at residue 7, likely due to a read error; the protein given here is derived from the DNA. This rearrangement joins TRGV4 to TRGJ1 or TRGJ2. The J gene, not given by TCRdb, was assigned here from a germline match of the nucleotide sequence. V shed 6 bases, J shed 3 bases, and the junction held 8 bases outside the gene matches. CDR3 length equals 13 residues. CDR1 is EGSTGY, CDR2 YDSYTSSV, per germline. The CDR3 coding sequence is TGTGCCACCTGGTTTCCTGGTTATTATAAGAAACTCTTT. Protein: CATWFPGYYKKLF.

This clone is medium-sized within its sample. This chain links TRGV10 with TRGJP1. Matching the DNA to germline supplied the J gene, which TCRdb does not give. TRGV10 is given ORF status, its function remaining uncertain. CDR3 length: 14 residues. The V segment lost 8 bases and the J segment 0 bases; nucleotides outside the gene matches: 4. The CDR3, as DNA: TGTGCTGCGTGGGTAAATACCACTGGTTGGTTCAAGATATTT. It specifies CAAWVNTTGWFKIF.

This clone was recorded at least ten times. The V and J genes are TRGV9 and TRGJ1 or TRGJ2. TCRdb carries no J gene annotation; the J gene was assigned here by matching the DNA with germline. The germline gives CDR1 GITISATS, CDR2 ISYDGTV (reference sequence). V gave up 3 bases and J gave up 0 bases; unmatched junction bases: 2. CDR3 size: 13 residues. CDR3 protein: CALWEKNYYKKLF. For the CDR3, the DNA is TGTGCCTTGTGGGAGAAGAATTATTATAAGAAACTCTTT.